This T cell receptor beta chain was sequenced in a study of spatial heterogeneity in lung cancer. Time point denoted: sample taken at primary tumor resection. CDR3 length equals 14 residues. Germline V gene data show CDR1 as ENHRY and CDR2 as SYGVKD. The V gene lost 3 bases and the J gene lost 3 bases, with 9 bases spanning the gap. This clonotype showed up many times. Its cognate antigen is unknown. Study observations and caveats: Within tumors, counts of expanded alpha and beta TCRs tracked tumor mutation counts.

Individually, TCR cDNA molecules were each labelled with a unique molecular identifier. TCRdb redid the calling of the 5' RACE reads with MiXCR, one entry per CDR3 protein. Counted here are 25,000 to 30,000 distinct CDR3 sequences, roughly 7.1% occurring once; the ten biggest clones make up roughly a quarter. The sample in question was lung tumor tissue, obtained at surgery. The chain has TRBV10-3 and TRBJ2-1; tentative D call: TRBD1 (6 bases). The receptor comes from a male donor with early-stage non-small cell lung cancer. In DNA, the CDR3 is TGTGCCATCAGTGACAGGGGCTACTACAATGAGCAGTTCTTC. It codes for CAISDRGYYNEQFF.